This TCR beta chain appears in the sequencing data of a study of cytomegalovirus exposure and HLA in healthy donors. Germline V gene data show CDR1 as ENHRY and CDR2 as SYGVKD. Trimming shortened V by 0 bases and J by 12 bases, and 11 bases separated the two germline ends. The CDR3 extends over 13 amino acids. Study-wide points: An analysis that was carried out later associated 15,000 to 20,000 TCR beta sequences with HLA alleles at 0.05 false discovery rate. Reports described diagnosis of cytomegalovirus status by the classifier as highly specific and sensitive.

60 Vbeta and 13 Jbeta primers were used in PCR. The method was immunoSEQ multiplex PCR; TCRdb's version includes in-frame clones alone and lacks a portion of them. The repertoire has under 110,000 clones, 75% of them found once; the top ten carry 10%. For this clone: As yet, its antigen is unknown.

The sample taken for sequencing was PBMCs. V and J are TRBV10-3 and TRBJ1-4, with D perhaps TRBD1 (6 bases). This sequence originates from a man in his fifties in good health and CMV-seronegative. CDR3 residues: CAISESMRTELFF. In nucleotides, the CDR3 is TGTGCCATCAGTGAGTCGATGCGGACAGAACTGTTTTTT.